This TCR beta chain was documented in a study of OX40 agonist ivuxolimab in advanced cancers. Study background: Patients with prior anti-PD-1, anti-PD-L1 or anti-CTLA-4 therapy were eligible; about 41% had some. Notes on the study in general: It was not determined which antigens were specifically recognized by the peripheral T cells that had undergone clonal expansion.

CDR3 size: 13 residues. V lost 8 bases, J lost 2 bases, and 13 bases lay in between. The germline CDR1 and CDR2 sequences are MNHEY and SMNVEV (reference sequence). Clones were read by immunoSEQ multiplex PCR, and TCRdb kept only the in-frame ones, dropping some. The repertoire includes about 33,000 clones, about 92% of them detected once, and approximately 0.9% sits in the top ten. About this clone: Its specificity is unknown.

This TCR was recovered from an adult with an advanced solid tumor such as melanoma, head and neck, liver or kidney cancer. This specimen was CD4+ or CD8+ T cells sorted from blood, taken in a trial of the OX40 agonist ivuxolimab. The chain links TRBV27 to TRBJ2-7; D gene ambiguous. CDR3 region: CASVGTTPYEQYF. The CDR3 DNA reads TGTGCCAGCGTTGGTACTACCCCCTACGAGCAGTACTTC.